These 18 T cell receptor beta chains originate from one sample sequenced in a study of T-cell reconstitution after alpha-beta-depleted transplantation in children. The TCRbeta library incorporated unique molecular identifiers. TCRdb called the PCR reads again in MiXCR, with one record for every CDR3 protein. The top ten hold approximately 28% of the sample, which has roughly 420,000 distinct CDR3 sequences, about 16% seen once. The sequencing used PBMCs, mostly from graft donor cells, collected 360 days after TCRalphabeta/CD19-depleted stem cell transplant. The receptors here all came from a boy in the first two years of life who had a stem cell transplant for Wiskott-Aldrich syndrome, so the T cells may come from the graft donor.

The CDR3 coding sequence is TGTGCCAGCAGCTTAGTCGCACAGGCTGCTGAGCAGTTCTTC. Translation: CASSLVAQAAEQFF. This sequence joins TRBV7-9 and TRBJ2-1, with D possibly being TRBD1 (5 bases). Trimming shortened V by 1 base and J by 9 bases, and 13 bases separated the two germline ends. CDR1 and CDR2 from the germline V gene are SEHNR and FQNEAQ (reference sequence). This CDR3 contains 14 residues. Looking up the rest from reference TRBV7-9 and TRBJ2-1 gives the full variable domain: DTGVSQNPRHKITKRGQNVTFRCDPISEHNRLYWYRQTLGQGPEFLTYFQNEAQLEKSRLLSDRFSAERPKGSFSTLEIQRTEQGDSAMYLCASSLVAQAAEQFFGPGTRLTVL.

This clonotype was picked up a small number of times. The chain links TRBV25-1 to TRBJ2-5, with 7 bases fitting TRBD1. CDR1 and CDR2 (germline): MGHDK, SYGVNS. The CDR3 has 15 amino acids. The V and J ends lost 3 bases and 5 bases, in that order; junction bases with no gene match: 9. The CDR3 nucleotides read TGTGCCAGCAGTGAGATAACTTCCAGGGGGGAGACCCAGTACTTC. Translated: CASSEITSRGETQYF. Looking up the rest from reference TRBV25-1 and TRBJ2-5 gives the full variable domain: EADIYQTPRYLVIGTGKKITLECSQTMGHDKMYWYQQDPGMELHLIHYSYGVNSTEKGDLSSESTVSRIRTEHFPLTLESARPSHTSQYLCASSEITSRGETQYFGPGTRLLVL.

V and J are TRBV6-1 and TRBJ2-1; the D is unclear. Trimming removed 5 bases from V and 3 bases from J, with 8 bases in between. The CDR3 is made up of 13 amino acids. CDR1 MNHNS and CDR2 SASEGT come from the germline V gene. The DNA for the CDR3 is TGTGCCAGCAGTCCCCTCTTCTACAATGAGCAGTTCTTC. Protein product: CASSPLFYNEQFF.

This clonotype was detected many times. CDR3 in amino acids: CASSPGQGRTYEQYF. The CDR3 DNA reads TGTGCCAGCAGCCCAGGACAGGGTAGGACCTACGAGCAGTACTTC. This chain joins TRBV12-3 or TRBV12-4 and TRBJ2-7; TRBD1 agrees at 8 bases. Germline trimming cut 6 bases from V and 2 bases from J; bases unmatched to any gene: 9. The CDR3 totals 15 residues.

The V and J genes are TRBV28 and TRBJ2-5; 9 bases agree with TRBD2. Germline values: CDR1 MDHEN, CDR2 SYDVKM. This CDR3 has 17 residues. Trimming took 6 bases from V and 3 from J; bases not matched to a gene: 14. For the CDR3, the DNA is TGTGCCAGCAGCCAACTTAGAGGCGGGGGGGCAGAAGAGACCCAGTACTTC. Amino acid sequence: CASSQLRGGGAEETQYF.

The chain is built from TRBV4-1 and TRBJ2-4; 7 bases match TRBD1. V trimming: 2 bases; J trimming: 8 bases; junction bases outside the gene matches: 9. Germline loops: CDR1 MGHRA, CDR2 YSYEKL. The CDR3 loop spans 15 amino acids. The CDR3 loop is CASSQPRQGRHIQYF. CDR3 bases: TGCGCCAGCAGCCAACCGAGACAGGGAAGGCACATTCAGTACTTC.

The chain recombines TRBV5-1 with TRBJ1-6, with D hard to call. This CDR3 spans 14 amino acids. Per the germline V gene, CDR1 is SGHRS and CDR2 is YFSETQ. Between the trimmed V and J ends, which lost 0 bases and 6 bases, there was a span of 7 bases. The CDR3 DNA reads as TGCGCCAGCAGCTTGGGGCCAGCTAATTCACCCCTCCACTTT. It specifies CASSLGPANSPLHF.

CDR3 bases: TGTGCCAGCAAGATGACAGGGGGCGTATGGGAGCAGTACTTC. Translation gives CASKMTGGVWEQYF. The rearrangement links TRBV6-2 or TRBV6-3 to TRBJ2-7; 10 bases map to TRBD1. There are 14 residues in the CDR3. The germline V gene has CDR1 MNHEY and CDR2 SVGEGT. Trimming at V came to 7 bases and at J to 7 bases, leaving 10 bases not matched to a gene.

The rearrangement joins TRBV20-1 to TRBJ1-5; 8 bases agree with TRBD1. The CDR3 extends over 15 amino acids. The germline V gene encodes CDR1 DFQATT and CDR2 SNEGSKA (reference sequence). The trim removed 2 bases at V and 6 bases at J, leaving 9 bases unmatched. CDR3 sequence (DNA): TGCAGTGCTAGACACACAGGGGGTATAAGTCAGCCCCAGCATTTT. This sequence encodes CSARHTGGISQPQHF.

The sample holds a few counts of this clonotype. This sequence joins TRBV7-9 and TRBJ1-2; 8 nucleotides agree with TRBD1. The CDR3 contains 17 residues. CDR1 SEHNR and CDR2 FQNEAQ come from the germline V gene (reference sequence). Trimming removed 0 bases from V and 2 bases from J; junction bases left unmatched: 8. This CDR3 reads CASSLAAGQDYNYGYTF. DNA of the CDR3: TGTGCCAGCAGCTTAGCAGCGGGACAGGACTACAACTATGGCTACACCTTC.

This clonotype was found a few times. The chain is built from TRBV29-1 and TRBJ2-2, with 7 bases fitting TRBD1. Germline CDR1 is SQVTM and CDR2 is ANQGSEA. CDR3 length: 15 residues. V was clipped by 6 bases and J by 0 bases; unmatched bases: 7. CDR3 amino acids: CSVSAGTANTGELFF. CDR3 DNA: TGCAGCGTAAGCGCCGGGACAGCGAACACCGGGGAGCTGTTTTTT.

This clonotype turned up a few times. The CDR3 loop reads CASSPEWGLDNTGELFF. The DNA for the CDR3 is TGTGCCAGCAGCCCAGAATGGGGACTAGACAACACCGGGGAGCTGTTTTTT. The rearrangement joins TRBV7-2 to TRBJ2-2; TRBD2 agrees at 8 bases. CDR3 length: 17 residues. Losses at the gene ends were 5 bases for V and 2 bases for J; bases not matched to a gene: 10. Germline lookup yields CDR1 SGHTA and CDR2 FQGNSA.

The sample holds a few counts of this clonotype. The chain joins TRBV12-3 or TRBV12-4 to TRBJ2-7, with D possibly matching TRBD2 (6 bases). This CDR3 region has 12 residues. Deletions cut 8 bases from V and 3 bases from J, with 11 bases between. The CDR3 coding sequence is TGTGCCAGCGGGCAGGGACTCTACGAGCAGTACTTC. Its protein product is CASGQGLYEQYF.

In its sample, this clonotype was seen a few times. This rearrangement joins TRBV11-2 to TRBJ2-1; the D is unclear. Germline CDR1 is SGHAT and CDR2 is FQNNGV. V shed 0 bases and J shed 15 bases, with 18 bases lying between them. The CDR3 loop spans 14 amino acids. In DNA, the CDR3 is TGTGCCAGCAGCTTAGACCCCGCCAGTCCCACTTGGTTCTTC. Its translation: CASSLDPASPTWFF.

This clonotype was detected a few times. The chain couples TRBV7-9 to TRBJ1-2; 9 bases match TRBD1. The V segment lost 4 bases and the J segment 7 bases; nucleotides outside the gene matches: 13. This CDR3 has 16 amino acids. Per germline, CDR1 SEHNR and CDR2 FQNEAQ (reference sequence). CDR3 sequence reads: CASSSFGKGQGSGYTF. As DNA, the CDR3 is TGTGCCAGCAGCTCGTTCGGGAAGGGACAGGGAAGTGGCTACACCTTC.

V and J are TRBV7-9 and TRBJ2-3; D might be TRBD2 (5 bases). Trimming left V 1 base short and J 2 bases short, with 13 bases between. The CDR3 spans 16 residues. Per the germline V gene, CDR1 is SEHNR and CDR2 is FQNEAQ (reference sequence). The CDR3 loop is CASSLGSSRYTDTQYF. CDR3 nucleotides: TGTGCCAGCAGCTTAGGCTCTAGCAGATACACAGATACGCAGTATTTT.

This clonotype has just one count. The CDR3 reads CASSPRGAGVNQPQHF. For the CDR3, the DNA is TGTGCCAGCAGCCCCCGCGGGGCGGGAGTGAATCAGCCCCAGCATTTT. This sequence joins TRBV3-1 and TRBJ1-5; perhaps TRBD1 as D (5 bases). The V gene lost 4 bases and the J gene lost 4 bases, with 17 bases spanning the gap. The CDR3 is made up of 16 amino acids. CDR1 and CDR2 from the germline V gene are LGHDT and YNNKEL (reference sequence). Looking up the rest from reference TRBV3-1 and TRBJ1-5 gives the full variable domain: DTAVSQTPKYLVTQMGNDKSIKCEQNLGHDTMYWYKQDSKKFLKIMFSYNNKELIINETVPNRFSPKSPDKAHLNLHINSLELGDSAVYFCASSPRGAGVNQPQHFGDGTRLSIL.

The chain links TRBV29-1 to TRBJ2-7; D not certain. Trimming left V 4 bases short and J 2 bases short, with 9 bases between. Germline V gives CDR1 SQVTM, CDR2 ANQGSEA. This CDR3 has 12 residues. The CDR3: CSVVASTYEQYF. The DNA of the CDR3 is TGCAGCGTTGTGGCCAGTACCTACGAGCAGTACTTC.